Below, 3 T cell receptor beta chains from the same sample are listed, as sequenced in a study of T cells in Graves' hyperthyroidism and ophthalmopathy. TCR beta CDR3 regions were amplified from RNA transcripts. HTBI primers were the set used in a first-round RT-PCR of the TCR CDR3. Using its own MiXCR run on the multiplex PCR reads, TCRdb lists one record per CDR3 protein. The repertoire includes 600,000 or so distinct CDR3 sequences, roughly 15% of them detected once, and about an eighth sits in the top ten. The sample consisted of blood. These receptors were taken from a woman in her fifties or sixties with Graves' ophthalmopathy.

The rearrangement links TRBV4-2 to TRBJ2-7; the match to TRBD1 covers 7 bases. This CDR3 spans 16 amino acids. The J segment lost 2 bases and the V segment lost 0 bases, leaving 7 bases of the junction unmatched. In germline, CDR1 is LGHNA, CDR2 YNFKEQ. The CDR3 DNA follows: TGTGCCAGCAGCCAAGATCCCGGGACAGAGGCCTACGAGCAGTACTTC. The encoded protein is CASSQDPGTEAYEQYF.

This clonotype has at least ten counts. The chain carries TRBV6-1 and TRBJ2-3, with a weak D call TRBD1 (5 bases). Trimming shortened V by 5 bases and J by 5 bases, and 20 bases separated the two germline ends. The CDR3 runs 16 residues. Looked up from germline, CDR1 is MNHNS and CDR2 is SASEGT. The CDR3 region is CASSFFGVERGDTQYF. Here the CDR3 DNA reads TGTGCCAGCAGTTTCTTTGGAGTTGAAAGGGGAGATACGCAGTATTTT.

The sample holds many counts of this clonotype. Here the CDR3 DNA reads TGTGCCAGCACAAGGACAGGGCAACAATCGAACACCGGGGAGCTGTTTTTT. Encoded protein: CASTRTGQQSNTGELFF. V and J are TRBV6-1 and TRBJ2-2, with 8 bases matching TRBD1. CDR3 size: 17 residues. In germline, CDR1 is MNHNS, CDR2 SASEGT. V was clipped by 7 bases and J by 0 bases; unmatched bases: 10.